The sequence of this T cell receptor beta chain was determined in a study of blood T cell repertoires in COVID-19. For the study at large: T cells, B-cell-depleted T cells, or PBMCs supplied cDNA or gDNA.

Assay: immunoSEQ multiplex PCR; the TCRdb copy retains only in-frame clones and omits some. Here the sample spans over 150,000 clones, approximately 82% being singletons. Specimen: peripheral blood. This sequence was found in a human donor in a cohort sampled during active COVID-19.

Here the CDR3 reads CASSPAGGSYGLSYEQYF. DNA of the CDR3: TGTGCCAGCAGCCCTGCGGGGGGTAGTTACGGACTCTCCTACGAGCAGTACTTC. The chain combines TRBV7-9 with TRBJ2-7; 8 bases match TRBD2. Germline-derived CDR1 and CDR2 are SEHNR and FQNEAQ (reference sequence). Trimming cost V 5 bases and J 0 bases; bases outside gene matches: 15. The CDR3 consists of 18 residues.